This T cell receptor beta chain was sequenced during a study of shared clonotypes between healthy human individuals (dated by TCRdb to 2018 to 2020). Regarding the study in general: The cohort comprised a couple of women and a few men aged 18 to 49 years. Per donor, three plates each were used for CD4 naive and CD4 memory, two for CD8 naive, and one for CD8 memory. The study deeply sequenced blood TCR repertoires of several healthy adults to estimate repertoire size and the extent of clonotype sharing between individuals. To increase sequencing depth and limit assay-specific biases, TCR repertoire library preparation and sequencing were carried out by different laboratories using diverse techniques. Between about 0.8 and 9 billion PBMCs per donor were obtained by leukapheresis. The investigation overall reported the following: Approximately 5% of naive CD4, 3.5% of naive CD8, around 2.3% of memory CD4, and approximately 0.4% of memory CD8 clonotypes were shared across a handful of donors. Because the study included a small number of donors, the genetic and exposure-history diversity represented was limited. Based on pairwise subsampling, the degree of clonotype sharing among donors was expected to be affected by sequencing depth. Naive subsets generally had larger estimated clonotype richness than memory subsets did. Incomplete sequencing was indicated by rarefaction of sorted-subset datasets, despite the large sequencing depth. Sampling was restricted to blood, and TCR repertoires in tissue are likely to differ from TCR repertoires in blood. Higher generation probabilities were observed for clonotypes shared by all four sorted-subset donors than for non-shared clonotypes.

Healthy HIV-negative adults with no recently reported acute infections or vaccinations were included as donors. Only Caucasian adults living in Nashville, Tennessee, USA were represented among the donors. CD4+ T cells were enriched by magnetic negative selection, after which naive cells were positively selected on CD45RA and the negative fraction was taken as the memory subset. Blood was obtained by leukapheresis, after which PBMCs were separated by Ficoll-Histopaque density gradient centrifugation and cryopreserved in liquid nitrogen vapor phase. Analytical flow cytometry was used to check the purity and quantity of every magnetically sorted T cell population. Genomic DNA was isolated from every sorted fraction and measured by UV absorbance on a Nanodrop 2000c. From the cysteine up to the phenylalanine, the CDR3 has a length of 13 residues. Here the CDR3 DNA is all that survives: 39 bases in frame from base 1. V is reduced by 6 bases and J by 6 bases, leaving a spacing of 15 bases between them. CDR1 is given as MNHNY and CDR2 as SVGAGI, both from the germline V gene (reference sequence).

TCR CDR3 regions were amplified from genomic DNA by multiplex PCR using the deep immunoSEQ assay. Genomic DNA extracted from each cell subset was distributed evenly over all wells of several immunoSEQ 96-well plates, and each plate served as one replicate. For sorted subsets, roughly 190 ng of genomic DNA, equivalent to 30,000 or so T cell genomes, went into each replicate PCR. Purified libraries were quantified with a Qubit 3.0 fluorometer, sized on a Bioanalyzer 2100, and re-quantified with the KAPA Library Quantification kit. Each immunoSEQ 96-well plate was sequenced on its own single-read 150-cycle Illumina NextSeq 550 flow cell. The authors processed their data as follows. Because the immunoSEQ output included only junctional sequences and no quality scores, the filtering could not be the same as the filtering used for full-length reads. To assign V/J genes and CDR3, sequences were annotated using PyIR, a Python wrapper for IgBLAST v1.9, with IMGT germline references. Reads with weak V/J assignments (E-value above 1e-6), missing CDR3, stop codons, out-of-frame junctions, or ambiguous translated residues were removed. V3J clonotypes were defined as sequences sharing an identical inferred V gene, J gene, and CDR3 amino acid sequence. Percentage overlap between repertoires was calculated by dividing the number of shared unique clonotypes by the size of the smaller repertoire. Three approaches were used to assess repertoire richness: RTK rarefaction, the Chao1 estimator, and Recon v2.1 estimates of unobserved clonotypes. Generation probabilities for all TCRbeta clonotypes obtained by the gDNA method from a handful of donors were computed using OLGA. Sourced from immuneACCESS, this table was stored by TCRdb with only in-frame sequences that have V and J called. A share of the clones is absent; for the studies checked, an unresolved V gene accounts for under half, and the remainder has no known explanation. D and trimming come from the DNA, and the V and J calls and clone size come from that table. This sample lists some 1,100,000 clones; about 84% were detected once. The ten most abundant clones make up about 0.52% of the sample.

This clone occurred a few times. Its antigen is still unknown. No base quality information exists; no much larger clone differs at one position. The source material was memory CD4+ T cells from PBMCs. The sample's cell subset or site label, in plain terms: CD45RA-negative fraction. The sequence was collected from a man aged 18-30 years in good health. Some clones in this sample may be carry-over from other donors' samples. The rearrangement combines TRBV6-6 with TRBJ2-7; the D gene is perhaps TRBD1 or TRBD2, each of them matching over 5 bases. The CDR3 sequence is CASSPEGLTEQYF. The nucleotide sequence reads as follows: TGTGCCAGCAGCCCTGAGGGGCTCACCGAGCAGTACTTC.